This T cell receptor (beta chain) was captured by sequencing in a study of fetal regulatory T cell absence and autoimmunity. General study results and limits: TRB gene family usage was broadly similar in cord blood and pancreas.

This clone is a singleton in its sample. Antigen: not known. Germline V gene data show CDR1 as GTSNPN and CDR2 as SVGIG (reference sequence). The CDR3 runs to 14 residues. The V gene end was trimmed by 0 bases and the J gene end by 2 bases; junction bases not matched to a gene: 0. Here immunoSEQ multiplex PCR was the method, and the copy in TCRdb shows in-frame clones only, minus some. The top ten clones hold 1.5% to 2% of a sample with around 100,000 clones, roughly 70% of them seen once. The chain couples TRBV30 to TRBJ1-5, with 8 positions matching TRBD1. Sequenced sample: pancreas tissue. This clonotype was obtained from a male donor with IPEX syndrome. CDR3 nucleotide sequence: TGTGCCTGGAGTGTGGACAGGGGCAATCAGCCCCAGCATTTT. It yields the protein CAWSVDRGNQPQHF.